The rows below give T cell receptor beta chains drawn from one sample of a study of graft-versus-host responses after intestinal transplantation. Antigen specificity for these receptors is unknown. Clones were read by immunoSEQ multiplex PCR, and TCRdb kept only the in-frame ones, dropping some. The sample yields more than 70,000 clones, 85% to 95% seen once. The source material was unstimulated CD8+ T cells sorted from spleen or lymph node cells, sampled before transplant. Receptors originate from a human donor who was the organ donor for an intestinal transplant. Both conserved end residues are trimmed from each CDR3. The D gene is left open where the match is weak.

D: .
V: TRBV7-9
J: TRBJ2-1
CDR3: ASSSSRDGVYNEQF

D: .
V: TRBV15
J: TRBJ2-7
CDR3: ATSSLRGNGYEQY

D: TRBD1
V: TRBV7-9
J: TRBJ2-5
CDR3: ASSLPDRGYQETQY

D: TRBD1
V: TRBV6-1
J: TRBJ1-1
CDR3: ASSDPDRVGAF

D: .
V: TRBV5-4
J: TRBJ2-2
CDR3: ASSFLTGELF

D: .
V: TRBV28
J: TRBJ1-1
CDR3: ASSPPTEVAEAF

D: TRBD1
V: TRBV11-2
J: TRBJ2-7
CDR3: ASSLGGQGTYEQY

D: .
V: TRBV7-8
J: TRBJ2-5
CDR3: ASSLGTKETQY

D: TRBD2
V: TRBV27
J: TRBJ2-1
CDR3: ASSLSAGAYNEQF

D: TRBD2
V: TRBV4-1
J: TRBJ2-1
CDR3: ASSQAGGLEVSYNEQF

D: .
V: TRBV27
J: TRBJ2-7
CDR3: ASSPSGAGAYEQY

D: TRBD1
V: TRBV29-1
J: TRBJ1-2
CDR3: SVEDPRGVSYGYT

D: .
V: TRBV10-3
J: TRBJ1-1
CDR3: AIRKPPNTEAF

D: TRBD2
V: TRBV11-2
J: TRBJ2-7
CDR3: ASSLSGGGNEQY

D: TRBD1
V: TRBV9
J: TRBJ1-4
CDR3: ASSPGASSGGRGEKLF

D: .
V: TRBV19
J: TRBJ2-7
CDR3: ASSIQPRGQREQY

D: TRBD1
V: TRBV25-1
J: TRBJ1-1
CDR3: ASSEWGQGASTEAF

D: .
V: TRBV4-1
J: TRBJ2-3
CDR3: ASSQGGLLTDTQY

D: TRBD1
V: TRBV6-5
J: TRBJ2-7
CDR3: ASSPGQGAGEQY

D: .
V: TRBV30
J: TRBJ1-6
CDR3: AWSVGAAAYNSPPH

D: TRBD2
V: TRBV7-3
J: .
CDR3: ASSPSGGAYEQY

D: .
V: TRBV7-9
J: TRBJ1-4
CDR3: ASSLMTTTNEKLF

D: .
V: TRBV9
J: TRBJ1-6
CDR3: ASSATGTGSPLH

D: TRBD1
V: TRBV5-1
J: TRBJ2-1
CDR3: ASSRDRDYNEQF

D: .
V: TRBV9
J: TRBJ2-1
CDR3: ASSVAQGNEQF

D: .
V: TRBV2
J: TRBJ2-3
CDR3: ANVADAATDTQY

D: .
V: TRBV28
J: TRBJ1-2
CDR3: ASKDSGNYGYT

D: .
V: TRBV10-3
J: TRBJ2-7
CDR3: AISGLTLQEQY

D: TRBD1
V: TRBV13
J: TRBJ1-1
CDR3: ASSFRDRVSEAF

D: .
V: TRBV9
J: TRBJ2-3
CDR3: ASSVEGGGLVGSTDTQY

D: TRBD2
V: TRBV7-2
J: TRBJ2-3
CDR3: ASSPNLRGTDTQY